Included here is one TCR beta chain sequence, with context. Researchers ran the PCR with 60 Vbeta and 13 Jbeta primers. The protocol was immunoSEQ multiplex PCR, while the TCRdb copy is restricted to in-frame clones and leaves out a portion. There are over 100,000 clones in the sample; around 72% occur only once, and under 5.5% lies in the top ten. This entry belongs to a study of cytomegalovirus exposure and HLA in healthy donors. The CDR3 totals 11 residues. The germline V gene has CDR1 SGHRS and CDR2 YFSETQ. The ends were cut back, 5 bases at V and 6 bases at J, with 8 bases in the middle. The source is a man between 50 and 59 years old in good health and CMV-seropositive. The chain combines TRBV5-1 with TRBJ1-2; perhaps TRBD1 as D (6 bases). Sequencing was carried out using PBMCs. The CDR3 protein is CASRQGDGYTF. The CDR3 DNA sequence: TGCGCCAGCAGACAGGGAGATGGCTACACCTTC.